The entry below describes one T cell receptor beta chain. The data stem from a study of blood T cell repertoires in COVID-19. On the study more broadly: The origin of the acute and convalescent COVID-19 samples was the United States, Italy and Spain. Sources were T cells, B-cell-depleted T cells, or PBMCs; the material itself was cDNA or gDNA.

Authors' methods: Nucleated cell counts were estimated from reference gene primer amplification. The repertoire was sequenced with immunoSEQ multiplex PCR; TCRdb's copy has only in-frame clones and lacks some. That table is the source of V, J and clone size, and D and trimming were worked out from the DNA. The table lists under 250,000 clones, 87% of them singletons, with around 3% in the top ten. CDR1 and CDR2 (germline): LGHDT, YNNKEL (reference sequence). The CDR3 length is 16 residues. Germline trimming cut 1 base from V and 4 bases from J; bases unmatched to any gene: 3. The receptor's source is a man aged 18 to 29 with active or convalescent COVID-19. The rearrangement links TRBV3-1 (or the pseudogene TRBV3-2) to TRBJ2-2; 10 nucleotides agree with TRBD2. The specimen was peripheral blood. The CDR3 spells CASSQVASGGTGELFF. CDR3 DNA sequence: TGTGCCAGCAGCCAAGTCGCTAGCGGGGGCACCGGGGAGCTGTTTTTT.